This T cell receptor beta chain was profiled in a study of PD-L1 blockade in urothelial cancer. Study details: Male sex and bladder-origin urothelial cancer were recorded for about 90% of the 29 patients. Regarding the study as a whole: Sub-median blood TCR clonality before treatment predicted longer survival.

Assay: immunoSEQ multiplex PCR; the TCRdb copy retains only in-frame clones and omits some. The table lists approximately 26,000 clones, about 86% of them singletons. Concerning this clone: As yet, its antigen is unknown.

There are 11 residues in the CDR3. From germline, CDR1 is SEHNR and CDR2 FQNEAQ (reference sequence). The V and J ends lost 8 bases and 4 bases respectively, with 7 bases between them. The rearrangement links TRBV7-9 to TRBJ2-3; no clear D gene. The receptor was derived from a man aged 60 to 75 with urothelial cancer. The source material was PBMCs, sampled around atezolizumab (anti-PD-L1) treatment. The CDR3 nucleotides are TGTGCCAGCGCCCGCGCAGATACGCAGTATTTT. This sequence encodes CASARADTQYF.